The 30 T cell receptor beta chains below all came from one sample that was sequenced in a study of CD8+CD57+ T cells in acquired aplastic anemia. The sequenced patients had an expansion of CD8+CD57+ cells seen by flow cytometry. TCR beta VDJ and CDR3 were profiled, and genomic DNA was the template. TCRdb independently ran MiXCR on the reads; one entry per CDR3 protein. This table holds 160,000 or so distinct CDR3 sequences, roughly 43% found once. Sequenced: sorted CD4+, CD8+, or CD8+CD57+ T cells (not recorded which) from PBMCs. The receptor source for this set is a human donor with aplastic anemia.

This clonotype was seen ten or more times. The chain uses TRBV19 and TRBJ2-3; 8 bases line up with TRBD1. This CDR3 is built from 18 residues. Losses at the gene ends were 7 bases for V and 1 base for J; bases not matched to a gene: 16. Germline values: CDR1 LNHDA, CDR2 SQIVND (reference sequence). In nucleotides, the CDR3 is TGTGCCAGTACTAGGACAGGGTCTCTCCTTGTTGGCACAGATACGCAGTATTTT. Translation gives CASTRTGSLLVGTDTQYF.

This chain connects TRBV7-9 to TRBJ1-2; D perhaps matches TRBD1 (5 bases). With 1 base removed from V and 6 bases from J, the gap between germline ends came to 9 bases. This CDR3 contains 13 residues. Germline values: CDR1 SEHNR, CDR2 FQNEAQ (reference sequence). CDR3 DNA: TGTGCCAGCAGCTTAGTCTGGGGCGATGGCTACACCTTC. Translation: CASSLVWGDGYTF.

This clonotype has at least ten counts. The V gene is TRBV11-2, the J gene TRBJ2-7; D is possibly TRBD1 or TRBD2 (5 bases each). Trimming removed 3 bases from V and 1 base from J, with 10 bases in between. The CDR3 runs to 14 residues. Germline CDR1 and CDR2: SGHAT and FQNNGV. The CDR3 spells CASSFFGGSYEQYF. The CDR3 DNA reads as TGTGCCAGCAGCTTCTTTGGGGGTTCCTACGAGCAGTACTTC.

This rearrangement joins TRBV7-8 to TRBJ1-1; D might be TRBD1 (5 bases). V lost 5 bases, J lost 0 bases, and 13 bases lay in between. The CDR3 extends over 15 amino acids. Per germline, CDR1 SGHVS and CDR2 FQNEAQ. CDR3 protein: CASSRSGAMNTEAFF. The DNA for the CDR3 is TGTGCCAGCAGCCGATCCGGGGCCATGAACACTGAAGCTTTCTTT.

In this sample, this clonotype turned up once. The chain is built from TRBV10-2 and TRBJ2-3; no clear D. Trimming cost V 4 bases and J 4 bases, with 6 bases left between them. CDR1 WSHSY and CDR2 SAAADI come from the germline V gene. The CDR3 spans 12 residues. The CDR3 loop reads CASSVGADTQYF. CDR3 DNA: TGCGCCAGCAGTGTTGGCGCAGATACGCAGTATTTT.

The V call is TRBV7-8, the J call TRBJ1-6, with TRBD1 matching over 9 bases. CDR3 length: 15 residues. The V gene's germline CDR1 is SGHVS and CDR2 FQNEAQ. The V gene end was trimmed by 2 bases and the J gene end by 6 bases; junction bases not matched to a gene: 2. CDR3 nucleotide sequence: TGTGCCAGCAGCTTATCGGGACAGGGTAATTCACCCCTCCACTTT. Protein product: CASSLSGQGNSPLHF.

Points on this clonotype: This sequence may be a read error, since a much larger clone differs from it by one base. The V call is TRBV6-5, the J call TRBJ2-7; the D is unclear. This CDR3 spans 13 amino acids. Per germline, CDR1 MNHEY and CDR2 SVGAGI. V gave up 4 bases and J gave up 7 bases, with 14 bases separating them. In DNA form, the CDR3 reads TGTGCCAGCAGTTCGTCTACCATCAATGAGCAGTACTTC. It is translated as CASSSSTINEQYF.

This clonotype was seen repeatedly, ten times or more. In DNA, the CDR3 is TGTGCCAGCAGCCCGTTACCGGGACAGACTAATGAGCAGTTCTTC. The encoded protein is CASSPLPGQTNEQFF. The gene calls are TRBV7-9 and TRBJ2-1; 7 bases match TRBD1. Trimming cost V 5 bases and J 7 bases; bases outside gene matches: 11. CDR1 and CDR2 (germline): SEHNR, FQNEAQ (reference sequence). The CDR3 spans 15 residues.

Details on this clonotype: This may come from a read error, since a much larger clone is one base off. In DNA, the CDR3 is TGTGCCAGCAGTAATCTCAGAGACTACGGGCAGTACTTC. This gives the protein CASSNLRDYGQYF. The chain has TRBV6-1 and TRBJ2-7; weak D call: TRBD2 (5 bases). CDR1 is MNHNS, CDR2 SASEGT, per germline. The CDR3 contains 13 residues.

The V gene is TRBV24-1, the J gene TRBJ2-3, with D perhaps TRBD2 (6 bases). The V end lost 3 bases, the J end lost 2 bases, and 11 bases lay between the germline ends. The CDR3 is 15 residues long. Germline assignment: CDR1 KGHDR and CDR2 SFDVKD. Written as DNA, the CDR3 is TGTGCCACCAGTGATGTGGCTAGCGTCACAGATACGCAGTATTTT. Translation gives CATSDVASVTDTQYF.

The V call is TRBV3-1, the J call TRBJ1-2; 9 bases are shared with TRBD1. The V and J ends lost 0 bases and 2 bases, in that order; junction bases with no gene match: 4. Per the germline V gene, CDR1 is LGHDT and CDR2 is YNNKEL (reference sequence). This CDR3 spans 16 amino acids. For the CDR3, the DNA is TGTGCCAGCAGCCAAGATAGTGACAGGGGGAACTATGGCTACACCTTC. This translates into CASSQDSDRGNYGYTF.

The chain links TRBV5-1 to TRBJ2-7; 10 bases align to TRBD2. The CDR3 consists of 17 residues. Germline loops: CDR1 SGHRS, CDR2 YFSETQ. V trimming: 2 bases; J trimming: 2 bases; junction bases outside the gene matches: 10. The CDR3 DNA reads TGCGCCAGCAGCTTCGGGCTAGCGGGGGACCTGACCTACGAGCAGTACTTC. Its translation: CASSFGLAGDLTYEQYF. Drawing the rest from reference TRBV5-1 and TRBJ2-7, the complete variable domain is KAGVTQTPRYLIKTRGQQVTLSCSPISGHRSVSWYQQTPGQGLQFLFEYFSETQRNKGNFPGRFSGRQFSNSRSEMNVSTLELGDSALYLCASSFGLAGDLTYEQYFGPGTRLTVT.

For this clonotype: An end of the junction does not agree with germline; a read error may underlie this. The DNA for the CDR3 is TGTGCTAGCAGCTTCCGCGAGTTGGGTTCACCCCTCCACTTT. This sequence encodes CASSFRELGSPLHF. The chain is built from TRBV7-7 and TRBJ1-6; D unclear. The CDR3 sequence is 14 residues long. Germline V lookup: CDR1 SSHAT, CDR2 FNYEAQ (reference sequence).

In its sample, this clonotype was seen a few times. The V and J genes are TRBV7-2 and TRBJ2-7, with D unclear. The V gene's germline CDR1 is SGHTA and CDR2 FQGNSA. The CDR3 extends over 13 amino acids. V lost 5 bases and J 3 bases, leaving 11 bases between the germline ends. CDR3 loop: CASSTIRYYEQYF. CDR3 nucleotides: TGTGCCAGCAGCACGATCAGGTACTACGAGCAGTACTTC.

This clonotype was observed at least ten times. V is TRBV12-3 or TRBV12-4 and J is TRBJ1-4; unclear D gene. Deletions cut 8 bases from V and 8 bases from J, with 15 bases between. CDR3 length: 13 amino acids. The CDR3 DNA reads TGTGCCAGCCGTTGGGCCCTAGGGGAAAAACTGTTTTTT. Translation: CASRWALGEKLFF.

The chain employs TRBV6-2 or TRBV6-3 and TRBJ2-1; no reliable D call. The CDR3 covers 16 residues. V shed 1 base and J shed 6 bases, with 16 bases lying between them. CDR1 is MNHEY, CDR2 SVGEGT, per germline. CDR3 protein: CASSYWKGIDFNEQFF. The CDR3 bases are TGTGCCAGCAGTTACTGGAAGGGTATTGATTTCAATGAGCAGTTCTTC.

The V call is TRBV24-1, the J call TRBJ2-1; 10 bases are shared with TRBD1. After removal of 4 bases from V and 3 bases from J, the junction contained 5 bases not matched to a gene. This CDR3 has 16 amino acids. CDR1 and CDR2 (germline): KGHDR, SFDVKD. The CDR3 region has the DNA TGTGCCACCAGTGAGTCGGGACAGGGGATCTACAATGAGCAGTTCTTC. It yields the protein CATSESGQGIYNEQFF.

Many counts were recorded for this clonotype. This chain connects TRBV29-1 to TRBJ1-2; D is ambiguous. V was trimmed by 6 bases and J by 2 bases, leaving 16 bases between them. Germline CDR1 reads SQVTM; CDR2 reads ANQGSEA. The CDR3 consists of 14 residues. The CDR3 loop reads CSVEHRSRNYGYTF. In DNA, the CDR3 is TGCAGCGTGGAGCACCGGTCGAGGAACTATGGCTACACCTTC.

This sequence joins TRBV5-1 and TRBJ1-2; D is unclear. Germline V CDR1 and CDR2: SGHRS, YFSETQ. V was cut by 5 bases and J by 10 bases, with 15 bases left in between. The CDR3 length is 12 residues. The CDR3 spells CASSARDYLYTF. CDR3 nucleotide sequence: TGCGCCAGCAGTGCTAGAGATTACCTCTACACCTTC.

This clonotype occurred a few times. The genes are TRBV5-4 and TRBJ2-1; 12 nucleotides agree with TRBD2. The CDR3 has 16 residues. Germline-derived CDR1 and CDR2 are SGHNT and YYREEE (reference sequence). V lost 3 bases and J lost 5; bases outside the gene matches: 6. CDR3 in DNA: TGTGCCAGCAGCTGGTCTAGCGGGGGGGGCAACAATGAGCAGTTCTTC. Its translation: CASSWSSGGGNNEQFF.

This clonotype was seen at least ten times. V and J are TRBV20-1 and TRBJ2-7; 11 bases are shared with TRBD2. The CDR3 runs 14 residues. V lost 2 bases, J lost 2 bases, and 2 bases stayed unmatched. Germline V gene data show CDR1 as DFQATT and CDR2 as SNEGSKA (reference sequence). CDR3 sequence: CSARLAGGTYEQYF. DNA for the CDR3: TGCAGTGCTAGACTAGCGGGGGGTACCTACGAGCAGTACTTC.

Many counts were recorded for this clonotype. This chain connects TRBV2 to TRBJ2-3, with D possibly being TRBD1 (5 bases). The CDR3 extends over 16 amino acids. The germline CDR1 and CDR2 sequences are SNHLY and FYNNEI. The V end was cut by 10 bases, the J end by 2 bases, with 22 bases between. Written as DNA, the CDR3 is TGTGCCACAACAGGCTCCGGGCAGGGATACACAGATACGCAGTATTTT. Its translation: CATTGSGQGYTDTQYF.

This clonotype was seen ten or more times. At one of its ends the junction is not consistent with the germline gene, which may arise from a read error. The chain is built from TRBV7-7 and TRBJ2-2, with no clear D. Looked up from germline, CDR1 is SSHAT and CDR2 is FNYEAQ (reference sequence). This CDR3 is built from 16 residues. The CDR3 DNA follows: TGTGCTAGCAGCTTAGGCCCCCCTGGGTCGGCCGGGGAGCTGTTTTTT. It codes for CASSLGPPGSAGELFF. Filled out from reference TRBV7-7 and TRBJ2-2, the complete variable domain reads GAGVSQSPRYKVTKRGQDVTLRCDPISSHATLYWYQQALGQGPEFLTYFNYEAQPDKSGLPSDRFSAERPEGSISTLTIQRTEQRDSAMYRCASSLGPPGSAGELFFGEGSRLTVL.

The rearrangement joins TRBV19 to TRBJ1-1; maybe TRBD1 (6 bases). The length of the CDR3 is 14 residues. Germline values: CDR1 LNHDA, CDR2 SQIVND (reference sequence). Trimming removed 4 bases at V and 3 bases at J, with 12 bases between. In DNA form, the CDR3 reads TGTGCCAGTAGTACCGAGACAGGTTACACTGAAGCTTTCTTT. Encoded protein: CASSTETGYTEAFF.

This clonotype was seen more than once but under ten times. A single base separates this from a much larger clone, so it may be a read error. The chain couples TRBV4-1 to TRBJ2-7; unclear D gene. In germline, CDR1 is MGHRA, CDR2 YSYEKL. The CDR3 contains 16 residues. CDR3 in DNA: TGCGCCAGCAGCCAAGATTCGGACGCGTTTTCCTACGAGCAGTGCTTC. Translating gives CASSQDSDAFSYEQCF.

This clonotype showed up many times. The rearrangement links TRBV4-3 to TRBJ1-2; 9 bases match TRBD1. V shed 0 bases, J shed 7 bases, and the junction held 12 bases outside the gene matches. The CDR3 has 17 amino acids. CDR1 and CDR2 (germline): LGHNA, YSLEER. CDR3 sequence (DNA): TGCGCCAGCAGCCAAGATTATACAGGGGGCGCGGTAAGTGGCTACACCTTC. Translating it yields CASSQDYTGGAVSGYTF.

This clonotype occurred many times. The chain uses TRBV4-3 and TRBJ2-7, with D unresolved. This CDR3 region has 15 residues. V was trimmed by 0 bases and J by 1 base, leaving 10 bases between them. Germline V CDR1 and CDR2: LGHNA, YSLEER. CDR3 nucleotide sequence: TGCGCCAGCAGCCAAGACCCAGGTTTTTCCTACGAGCAGTACTTC. Translation: CASSQDPGFSYEQYF.

In its sample, this clonotype was seen many times. An end of the junction differs from the germline gene, which may be a read error. The chain recombines TRBV7-2 with TRBJ1-5; the D is unclear. The germline V gene encodes CDR1 SGHTA and CDR2 FQGNSA. This CDR3 spans 12 amino acids. CDR3 coding DNA: TGTGCCAGCAGCTTAGAGTATCAGCCCCATCATTTT. It is translated as CASSLEYQPHHF.

The rearrangement uses TRBV11-1 and TRBJ1-3; TRBD1 might be the D (6 bases). The length of the CDR3 is 17 residues. The ends were cut back, 5 bases at V and 0 bases at J, with 17 bases in the middle. Germline CDR1 and CDR2: SGHAT and FQDESV (reference sequence). This CDR3 is CASSVGRDRLSGNTIYF. Written as DNA, the CDR3 is TGTGCCAGCAGCGTGGGGAGAGACAGGCTCTCTGGAAACACCATATATTTT.

The V and J genes are TRBV9 and TRBJ2-5; TRBD1 is a possible D gene (6 bases). In germline, CDR1 is SGDLS, CDR2 YYNGEE. Trimming shortened V by 0 bases and J by 5 bases, and 14 bases separated the two germline ends. This CDR3 is 15 amino acids long. Written as DNA, the CDR3 is TGTGCCAGCAGCGTAGGAGGGGAGAGGGGGGAGACCCAGTACTTC. It translates to CASSVGGERGETQYF.